This T cell receptor (beta chain) was observed in a study of OX40 agonist ivuxolimab in advanced cancers. Here immunoSEQ multiplex PCR was the method, and the copy in TCRdb shows in-frame clones only, minus some. The sample includes about 48,000 clones, under 90% of them seen just once. This clonotype was obtained from an adult with an advanced solid tumor such as melanoma, head and neck, liver or kidney cancer. The source material was CD4+ or CD8+ T cells sorted from blood, sampled in a trial of the OX40 agonist ivuxolimab.

The CDR3 region has the DNA TGTGCCAGCAGCTTAGAACCGGGTACGGCTGAAGCTTTCTTT. Translating gives CASSLEPGTAEAFF. The chain recombines TRBV7-2 with TRBJ1-1; D gene ambiguous. The CDR3 is 14 residues long. Trimming took off 1 base at V and 6 bases at J, with 12 bases between the two ends. Germline loops: CDR1 SGHTA, CDR2 FQGNSA.